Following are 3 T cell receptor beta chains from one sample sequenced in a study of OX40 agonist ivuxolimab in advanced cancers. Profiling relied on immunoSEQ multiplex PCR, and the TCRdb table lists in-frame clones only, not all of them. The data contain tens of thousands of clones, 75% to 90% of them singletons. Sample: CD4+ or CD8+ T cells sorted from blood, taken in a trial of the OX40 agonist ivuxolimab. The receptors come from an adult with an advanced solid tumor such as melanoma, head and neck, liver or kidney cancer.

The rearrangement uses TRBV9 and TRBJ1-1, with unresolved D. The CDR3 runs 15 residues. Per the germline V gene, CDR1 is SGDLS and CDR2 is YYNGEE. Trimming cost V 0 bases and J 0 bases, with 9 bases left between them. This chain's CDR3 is CASSVGAEMNTEAFF. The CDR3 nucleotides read TGTGCCAGCAGCGTAGGGGCAGAGATGAACACTGAAGCTTTCTTT.

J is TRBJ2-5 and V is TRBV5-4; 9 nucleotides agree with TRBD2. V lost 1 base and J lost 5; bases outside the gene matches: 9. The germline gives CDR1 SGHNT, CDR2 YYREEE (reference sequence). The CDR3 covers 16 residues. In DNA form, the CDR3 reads TGTGCCAGCAGCTTGCCCGGTAGGAGCGGGGGGGAGACCCAGTACTTC. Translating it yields CASSLPGRSGGETQYF. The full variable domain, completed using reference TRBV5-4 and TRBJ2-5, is ETGVTQSPTHLIKTRGQQVTLRCSSQSGHNTVSWYQQALGQGPQFIFQYYREEENGRGNFPPRFSGLQFPNYSSELNVNALELDDSALYLCASSLPGRSGGETQYFGPGTRLLVL.

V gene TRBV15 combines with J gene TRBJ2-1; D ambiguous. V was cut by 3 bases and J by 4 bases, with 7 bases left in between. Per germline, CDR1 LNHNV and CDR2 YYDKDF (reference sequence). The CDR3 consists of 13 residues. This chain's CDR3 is CATSRLLYNEQFF. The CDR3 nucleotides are TGTGCCACCAGCAGGTTGCTTTACAATGAGCAGTTCTTC. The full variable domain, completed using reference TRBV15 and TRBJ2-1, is DAMVIQNPRYQVTQFGKPVTLSCSQTLNHNVMYWYQQKSSQAPKLLFHYYDKDFNNEADTPDNFQSRRPNTSFCFLDIRSPGLGDTAMYLCATSRLLYNEQFFGPGTRLTVL.